The 11 T cell receptor beta chains below come from one sample, sequenced in a study of response to subunit inactivated influenza vaccine. Each CDR3 protein gets one entry after TCRdb re-called the RT-PCR reads with MiXCR. The data hold some 150,000 distinct CDR3 sequences, with approximately 12% observed a single time. This sample also belongs to another study, concerning T cells expressing NK-cell markers. That report notes: With UMIs, 5'RACE template switching was used to make TCR beta cDNA.

The sequences come from CD8+ T cells sorted from PBMCs, collected 12 days after vaccination. These receptors all come from a man aged 45 to 65 who received an inactivated influenza vaccine.

This clonotype was seen a few times. The DNA is omitted, as the CDR3 cannot be located on it reliably, and the CDR3 follows TCRdb's listing. The J gene is TRBJ2-2, the V gene TRBV23-1; TRBD1 reflects the table's D call only, with no check against the DNA. TRBV23-1 falls under the ORF class, with uncertain function. The CDR3 is 15 residues long, counting both termini. CDR3 amino acids: CASSPPGFAPGSCFF.

The J gene is TRBJ1-1, the V gene TRBV19; D is ambiguous. The V and J ends lost 7 bases and 2 bases respectively, with 11 bases between them. The CDR3 contains 13 residues. The germline V gene encodes CDR1 LNHDA and CDR2 SQIVND (reference sequence). CDR3 sequence (DNA): TGTGCCAGTATCGGTCGGACCAACACTGAAGCTTTCTTT. Translated: CASIGRTNTEAFF.

This clonotype was seen just once. This chain joins TRBV4-2 and TRBJ2-5; D may be TRBD2 (5 bases). With 4 bases removed from V and 3 bases from J, the gap between germline ends came to 12 bases. Germline lookup yields CDR1 LGHNA and CDR2 YNFKEQ. The CDR3 is 14 residues long. The CDR3 DNA follows: TGTGCCAGCAGCCTTGGGAGTGGAAAAGAGACCCAGTACTTC. Protein product: CASSLGSGKETQYF.

V gene TRBV12-3 or TRBV12-4 combines with J gene TRBJ2-3; TRBD1 is a possible D gene (6 bases). This CDR3 is 16 amino acids long. V dropped 6 bases and J dropped 0 bases, with 16 bases sitting between them. The CDR3 DNA reads TGTGCCAGCAGCCCCTCGGACAGCCCTAGCACAGATACGCAGTATTTT. Translated, it gives CASSPSDSPSTDTQYF.

DNA for the CDR3: TGTGCCAGTAGTAATCTGGGACTAGCGGTCACAGATACGCAGTATTTT. Translating it yields CASSNLGLAVTDTQYF. The rearrangement links TRBV19 to TRBJ2-3, with 11 nucleotides matching TRBD2. V was clipped by 4 bases and J by 2 bases; unmatched bases: 5. CDR1 is LNHDA, CDR2 SQIVND, per germline (reference sequence). The CDR3 has 16 residues.

The chain has TRBV7-6 and TRBJ2-1; D call uncertain. V was pared by 5 bases and J by 8 bases, with 19 bases between. Germline V gene data show CDR1 as SGHVS and CDR2 as FNYEAQ. The CDR3 totals 15 residues. The CDR3 DNA follows: TGTGCCAGCAGCCCGGTTTCCGGGCAATGGCATGAGCAGTTCTTC. Protein product: CASSPVSGQWHEQFF. The variable domain in full, with the rest retrieved from reference TRBV7-6 and TRBJ2-1, is GAGVSQSPRYKVTKRGQDVALRCDPISGHVSLYWYRQALGQGPEFLTYFNYEAQQDKSGLPNDRFSAERPEGSISTLTIQRTEQRDSAMYRCASSPVSGQWHEQFFGPGTRLTVL.

The chain carries TRBV6-5 and TRBJ1-5; D is ambiguous. CDR1 and CDR2 from the germline V gene are MNHEY and SVGAGI. V lost 6 bases and J lost 6, with 15 bases in between. The CDR3 has 14 amino acids. CDR3 sequence reads: CASRLFGEAQPQHF. The CDR3 nucleotides read TGTGCCAGCAGATTATTCGGGGAGGCTCAGCCCCAGCATTTT.

This clonotype has only a few counts. The rearrangement links TRBV7-9 to TRBJ2-3; no reliable D call. The V end was cut by 4 bases, the J end by 4 bases, with 9 bases between. CDR1 SEHNR and CDR2 FQNEAQ come from the germline V gene (reference sequence). The CDR3 extends over 13 amino acids. CDR3 in DNA: TGTGCCAGCAGCTCATCAGAGTCAGATACGCAGTATTTT. Amino acid sequence: CASSSSESDTQYF.

The chain uses TRBV20-1 and TRBJ2-1, with TRBD2 matching 10 bases. The CDR3 extends over 14 amino acids. From germline, CDR1 is DFQATT and CDR2 SNEGSKA (reference sequence). Germline trimming cut 2 bases from V and 6 bases from J; bases unmatched to any gene: 4. The CDR3, as DNA: TGCAGTGCTAGATCTAGCGGGAGATCCAATGAGCAGTTCTTC. This sequence encodes CSARSSGRSNEQFF.

This clonotype was counted between two and nine times. V is TRBV4-1 and J is TRBJ2-3; TRBD2 aligns across 13 bases. The CDR3 runs to 22 residues. The V and J ends lost 2 bases and 0 bases, in that order; junction bases with no gene match: 17. CDR1 MGHRA and CDR2 YSYEKL come from the germline V gene. CDR3 nucleotide sequence: TGCGCCAGCAGCCAAAGATCGGTCGGGGGGACTAGCGGGGCCTCTAGCACAGATACGCAGTATTTT. Residues: CASSQRSVGGTSGASSTDTQYF.

Note on this clonotype: Germline and junction disagree at one end, which may indicate a read error. The chain has TRBV12-3 or TRBV12-4 and TRBJ2-1, with D perhaps TRBD1 (5 bases). This CDR3 comprises 15 residues. The CDR3 loop is CVSSLAGASYNEQFF. CDR3 sequence (DNA): TGTGTCAGCAGTTTAGCTGGGGCCTCATACAATGAGCAGTTCTTC.